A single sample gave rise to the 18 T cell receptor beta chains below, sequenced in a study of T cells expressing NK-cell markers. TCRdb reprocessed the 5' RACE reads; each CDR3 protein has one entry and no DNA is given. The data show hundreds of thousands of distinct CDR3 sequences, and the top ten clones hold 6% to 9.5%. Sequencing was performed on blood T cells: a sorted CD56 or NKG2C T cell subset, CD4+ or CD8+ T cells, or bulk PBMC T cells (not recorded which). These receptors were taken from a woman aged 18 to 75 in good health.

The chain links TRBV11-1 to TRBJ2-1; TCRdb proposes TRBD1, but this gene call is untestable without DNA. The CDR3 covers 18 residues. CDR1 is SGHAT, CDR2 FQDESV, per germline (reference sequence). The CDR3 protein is CASSLPVSGRGSYNEQFF. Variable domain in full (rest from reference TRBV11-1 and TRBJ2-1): EAEVAQSPRYKITEKSQAVAFWCDPISGHATLYWYRQILGQGPELLVQFQDESVVDDSQLPKDRFSAERLKGVDSTLKIQPAELGDSAMYLCASSLPVSGRGSYNEQFFGPGTRLTVL.

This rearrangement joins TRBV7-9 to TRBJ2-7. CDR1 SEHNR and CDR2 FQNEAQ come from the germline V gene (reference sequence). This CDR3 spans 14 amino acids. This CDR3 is CASSLDSNTYEQYF.

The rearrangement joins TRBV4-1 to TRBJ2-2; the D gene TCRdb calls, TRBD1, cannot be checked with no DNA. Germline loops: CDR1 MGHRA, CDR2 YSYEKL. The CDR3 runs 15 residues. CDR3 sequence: CASSQEGGYTGELFF.

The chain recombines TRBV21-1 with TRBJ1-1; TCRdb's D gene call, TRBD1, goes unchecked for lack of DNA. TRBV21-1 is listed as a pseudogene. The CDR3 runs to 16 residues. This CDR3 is CASSMPGQRIGTEAFF.

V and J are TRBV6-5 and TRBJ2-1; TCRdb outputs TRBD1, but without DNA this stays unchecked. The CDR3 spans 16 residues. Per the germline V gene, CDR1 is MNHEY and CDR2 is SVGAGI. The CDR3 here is CASSYRARLSYNEQFF.

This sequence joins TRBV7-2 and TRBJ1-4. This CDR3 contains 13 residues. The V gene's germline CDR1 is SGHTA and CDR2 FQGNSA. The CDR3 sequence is CASSVTGYEKLFF.

This chain's CDR3 is CASSHGTSGFNEQFF. The rearrangement uses TRBV13 and TRBJ2-1; TCRdb designates TRBD2, a call that cannot be tested without DNA. The CDR3 extends over 15 amino acids. Germline loops: CDR1 PRHDT, CDR2 FYEKMQ (reference sequence).

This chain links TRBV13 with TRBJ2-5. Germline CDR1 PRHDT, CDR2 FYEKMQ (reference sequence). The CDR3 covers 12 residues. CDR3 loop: CASSLGRETQYF.

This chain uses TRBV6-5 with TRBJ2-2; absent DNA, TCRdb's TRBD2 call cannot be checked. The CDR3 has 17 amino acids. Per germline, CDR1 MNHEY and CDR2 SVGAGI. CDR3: CASSYALAGGPTGELFF.

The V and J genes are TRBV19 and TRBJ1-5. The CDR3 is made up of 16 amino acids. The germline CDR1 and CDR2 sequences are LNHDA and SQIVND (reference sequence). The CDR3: CASSIATGSGNQPQHF.

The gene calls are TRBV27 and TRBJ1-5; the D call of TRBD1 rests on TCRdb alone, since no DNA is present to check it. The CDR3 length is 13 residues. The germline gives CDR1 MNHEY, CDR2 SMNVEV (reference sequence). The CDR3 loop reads CASRQASNQPQHF.

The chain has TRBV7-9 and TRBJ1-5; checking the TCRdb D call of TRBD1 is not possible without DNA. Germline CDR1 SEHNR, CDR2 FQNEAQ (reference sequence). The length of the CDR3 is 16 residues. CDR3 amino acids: CASSLVTAYSNQPQHF. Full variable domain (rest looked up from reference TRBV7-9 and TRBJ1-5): DTGVSQNPRHKITKRGQNVTFRCDPISEHNRLYWYRQTLGQGPEFLTYFQNEAQLEKSRLLSDRFSAERPKGSFSTLEIQRTEQGDSAMYLCASSLVTAYSNQPQHFGDGTRLSIL.

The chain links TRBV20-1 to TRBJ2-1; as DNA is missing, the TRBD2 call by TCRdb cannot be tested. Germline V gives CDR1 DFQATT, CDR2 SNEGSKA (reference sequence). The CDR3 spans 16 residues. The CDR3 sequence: CSATSGGTTIYNEQFF.

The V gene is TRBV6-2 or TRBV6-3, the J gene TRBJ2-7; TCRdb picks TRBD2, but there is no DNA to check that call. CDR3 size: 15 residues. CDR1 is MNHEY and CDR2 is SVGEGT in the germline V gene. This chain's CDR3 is CASRMGTSPSYEQYF.

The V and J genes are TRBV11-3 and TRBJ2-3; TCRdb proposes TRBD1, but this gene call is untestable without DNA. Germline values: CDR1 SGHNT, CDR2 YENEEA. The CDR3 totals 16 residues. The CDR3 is CASSLVRGLNTDTQYF.

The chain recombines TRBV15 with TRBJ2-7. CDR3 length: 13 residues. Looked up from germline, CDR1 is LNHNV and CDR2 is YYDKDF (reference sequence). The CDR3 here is CATSRDVRVGQYF.

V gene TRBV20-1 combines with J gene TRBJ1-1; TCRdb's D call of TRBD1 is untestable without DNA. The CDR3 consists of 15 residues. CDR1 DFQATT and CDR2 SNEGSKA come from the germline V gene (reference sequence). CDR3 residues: CSVFPKQGKRTEAFF.

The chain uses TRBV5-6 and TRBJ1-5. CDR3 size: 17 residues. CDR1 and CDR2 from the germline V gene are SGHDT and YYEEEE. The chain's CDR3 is CASSLRAGGPRNQPQHF.